The T cell receptor beta chain described here comes from a study of T cell changes during pregnancy in multiple sclerosis. Data came from immunoSEQ multiplex PCR; TCRdb stores just in-frame clones and leaves some out. The data hold about 69,000 clones, with about 92% observed a single time. This TCR was recovered from a female donor in good health, enrolled as a control in a pregnancy study. The source was peripheral blood, collected in the third trimester of pregnancy.

DNA for the CDR3: TGTGCCAGCAGCCGTCAGGAGACCCAGTACTTC. It is translated as CASSRQETQYF. This sequence joins TRBV5-6 and TRBJ2-5; D gene unclear. The CDR3 has 11 residues. Germline CDR1 reads SGHDT; CDR2 reads YYEEEE. Trimming shortened V by 4 bases and J by 5 bases, and 6 bases separated the two germline ends.